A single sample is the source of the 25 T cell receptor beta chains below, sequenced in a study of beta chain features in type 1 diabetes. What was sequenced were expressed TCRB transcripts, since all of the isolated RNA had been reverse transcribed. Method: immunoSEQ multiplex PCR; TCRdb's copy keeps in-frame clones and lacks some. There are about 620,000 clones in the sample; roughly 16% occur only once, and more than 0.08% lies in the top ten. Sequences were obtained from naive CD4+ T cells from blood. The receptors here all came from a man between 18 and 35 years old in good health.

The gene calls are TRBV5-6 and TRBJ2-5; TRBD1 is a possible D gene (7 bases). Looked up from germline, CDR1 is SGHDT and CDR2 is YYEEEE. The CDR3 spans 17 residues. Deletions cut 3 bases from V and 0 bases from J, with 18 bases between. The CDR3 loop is CASSSDRDSGYQETQYF. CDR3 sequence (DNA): TGTGCCAGCAGCTCCGACCGGGACAGCGGGTACCAAGAGACCCAGTACTTC.

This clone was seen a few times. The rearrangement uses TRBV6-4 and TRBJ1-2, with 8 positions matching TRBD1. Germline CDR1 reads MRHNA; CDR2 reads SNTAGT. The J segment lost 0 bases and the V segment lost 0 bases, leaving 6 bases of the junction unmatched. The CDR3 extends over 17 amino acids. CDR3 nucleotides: TGTGCCAGCAGTGACTCAAAGAGACAGGGGACTAACTATGGCTACACCTTC. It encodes CASSDSKRQGTNYGYTF.

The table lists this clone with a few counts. The CDR3 DNA is TGCGCCAGCAGCCAAGATTTTGCGGGCTACGAGCAGTACTTC. It is translated as CASSQDFAGYEQYF. The chain is built from TRBV4-3 and TRBJ2-7, with D perhaps matching TRBD2 (5 bases). This CDR3 region has 14 residues. Germline lookup yields CDR1 LGHNA and CDR2 YSLEER. The ends were cut back, 0 bases at V and 3 bases at J, with 9 bases in the middle.

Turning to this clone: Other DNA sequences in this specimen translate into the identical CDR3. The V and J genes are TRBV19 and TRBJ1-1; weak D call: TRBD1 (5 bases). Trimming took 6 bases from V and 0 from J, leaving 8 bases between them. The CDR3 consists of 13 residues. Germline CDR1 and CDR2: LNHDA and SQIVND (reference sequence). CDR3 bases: TGTGCCAGTAGCCCGGGGGTGAACACTGAAGCTTTCTTT. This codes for CASSPGVNTEAFF.

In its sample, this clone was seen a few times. The CDR3 is CASSSVRDRGYNSPLHF. The CDR3, as DNA: TGTGCCAGCAGCTCTGTCCGGGACAGGGGTTATAATTCACCCCTCCACTTT. The V and J genes are TRBV5-4 and TRBJ1-6, with TRBD1 matching 10 bases. From germline, CDR1 is SGHNT and CDR2 YYREEE (reference sequence). The CDR3 totals 17 residues. Trimming removed 3 bases from V and 4 bases from J; junction bases left unmatched: 7.

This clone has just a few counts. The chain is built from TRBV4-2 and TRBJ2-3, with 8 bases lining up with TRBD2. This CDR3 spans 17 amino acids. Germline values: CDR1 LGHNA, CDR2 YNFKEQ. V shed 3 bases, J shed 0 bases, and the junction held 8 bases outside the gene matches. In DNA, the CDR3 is TGTGCCAGCAGCCAGGGACTAGTTCGATCTAGCACAGATACGCAGTATTTT. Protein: CASSQGLVRSSTDTQYF.

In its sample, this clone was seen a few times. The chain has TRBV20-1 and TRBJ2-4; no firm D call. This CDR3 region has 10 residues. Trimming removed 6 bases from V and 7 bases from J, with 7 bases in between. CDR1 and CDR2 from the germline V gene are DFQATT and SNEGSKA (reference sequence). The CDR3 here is CSAPRNIQYF. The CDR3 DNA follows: TGCAGTGCGCCGCGGAACATTCAGTACTTC.

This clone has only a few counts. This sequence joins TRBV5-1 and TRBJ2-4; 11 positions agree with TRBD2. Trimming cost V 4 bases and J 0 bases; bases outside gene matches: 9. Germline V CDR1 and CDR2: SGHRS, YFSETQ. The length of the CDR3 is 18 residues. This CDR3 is CASSPGTSGGEAKNIQYF. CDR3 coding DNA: TGCGCCAGCAGCCCGGGGACTAGCGGAGGAGAAGCCAAAAACATTCAGTACTTC. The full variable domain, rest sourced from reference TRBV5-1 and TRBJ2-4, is KAGVTQTPRYLIKTRGQQVTLSCSPISGHRSVSWYQQTPGQGLQFLFEYFSETQRNKGNFPGRFSGRQFSNSRSEMNVSTLELGDSALYLCASSPGTSGGEAKNIQYFGAGTRLSVL.

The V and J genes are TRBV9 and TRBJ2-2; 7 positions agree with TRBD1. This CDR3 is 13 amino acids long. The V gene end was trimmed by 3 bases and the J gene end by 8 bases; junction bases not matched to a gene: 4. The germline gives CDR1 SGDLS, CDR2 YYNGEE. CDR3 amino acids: CASSAQQGGELFF. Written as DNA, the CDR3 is TGTGCCAGCAGCGCCCAACAGGGGGGGGAGCTGTTTTTT.

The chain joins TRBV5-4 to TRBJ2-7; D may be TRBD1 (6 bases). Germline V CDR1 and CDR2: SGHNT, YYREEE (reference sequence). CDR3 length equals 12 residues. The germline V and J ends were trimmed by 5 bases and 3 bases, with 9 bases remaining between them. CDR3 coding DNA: TGTGCCAGCAGGTCACAGGGCTACGAGCAGTACTTC. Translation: CASRSQGYEQYF.

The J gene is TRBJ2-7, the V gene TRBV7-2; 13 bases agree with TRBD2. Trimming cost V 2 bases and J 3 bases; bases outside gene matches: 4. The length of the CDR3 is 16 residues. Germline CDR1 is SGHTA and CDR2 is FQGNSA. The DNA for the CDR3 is TGTGCCAGCAGCTTACAAAGGACTAGCGGGGGCTACGAGCAGTACTTC. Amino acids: CASSLQRTSGGYEQYF.

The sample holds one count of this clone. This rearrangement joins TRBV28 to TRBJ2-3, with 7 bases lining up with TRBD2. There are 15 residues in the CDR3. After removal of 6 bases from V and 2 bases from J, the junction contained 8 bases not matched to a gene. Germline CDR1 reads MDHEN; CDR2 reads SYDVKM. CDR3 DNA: TGTGCCAGCAGAAGTTTGGGACTACTCACAGATACGCAGTATTTT. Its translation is CASRSLGLLTDTQYF.

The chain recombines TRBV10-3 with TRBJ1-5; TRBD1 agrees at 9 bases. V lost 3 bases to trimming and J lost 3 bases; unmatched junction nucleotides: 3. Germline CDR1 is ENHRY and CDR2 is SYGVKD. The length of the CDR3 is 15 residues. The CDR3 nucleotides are TGTGCCATCAGTGATGGACAGGGGATCAATCAGCCCCAGCATTTT. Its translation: CAISDGQGINQPQHF.

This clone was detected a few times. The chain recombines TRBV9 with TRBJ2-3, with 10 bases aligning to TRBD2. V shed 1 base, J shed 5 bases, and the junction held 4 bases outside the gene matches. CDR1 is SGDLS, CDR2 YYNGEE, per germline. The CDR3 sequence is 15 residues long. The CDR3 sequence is CASSVSGGAIDTQYF. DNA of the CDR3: TGTGCCAGCAGCGTAAGCGGGGGGGCCATAGATACGCAGTATTTT.

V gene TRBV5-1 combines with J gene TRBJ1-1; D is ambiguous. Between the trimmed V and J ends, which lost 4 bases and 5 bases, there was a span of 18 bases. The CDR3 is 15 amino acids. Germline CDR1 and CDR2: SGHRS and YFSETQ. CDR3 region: CASSVGAGHGTEAFF. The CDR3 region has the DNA TGCGCCAGCAGCGTCGGCGCGGGCCATGGGACTGAAGCTTTCTTT.

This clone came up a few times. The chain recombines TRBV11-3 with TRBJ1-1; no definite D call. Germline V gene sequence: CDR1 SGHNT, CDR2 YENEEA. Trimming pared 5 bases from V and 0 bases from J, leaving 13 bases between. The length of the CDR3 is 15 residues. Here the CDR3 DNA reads TGTGCCAGCAGCCCGCGAGGCCGGTTGAACACTGAAGCTTTCTTT. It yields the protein CASSPRGRLNTEAFF.

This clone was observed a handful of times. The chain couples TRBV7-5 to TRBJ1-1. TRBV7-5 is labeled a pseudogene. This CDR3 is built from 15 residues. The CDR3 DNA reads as TGTGTCAGAAGCCTCCAATTGTGGTCGGACACTGAAGCTTTCTTT. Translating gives CVRSLQLWSDTEAFF.

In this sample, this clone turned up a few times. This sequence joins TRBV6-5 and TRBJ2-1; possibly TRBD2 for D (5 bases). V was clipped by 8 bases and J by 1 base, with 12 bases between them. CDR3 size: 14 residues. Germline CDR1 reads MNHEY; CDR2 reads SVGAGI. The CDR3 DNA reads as TGTGCCAGCGGTTTAGCGCCTTCCTACAATGAGCAGTTCTTC. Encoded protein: CASGLAPSYNEQFF.

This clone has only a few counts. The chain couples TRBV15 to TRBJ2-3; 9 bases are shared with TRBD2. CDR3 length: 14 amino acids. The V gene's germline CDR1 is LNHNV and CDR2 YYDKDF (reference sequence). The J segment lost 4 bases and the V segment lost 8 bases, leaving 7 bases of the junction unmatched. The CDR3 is CATRLAGNSDTQYF. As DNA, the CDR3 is TGTGCCACCCGGCTAGCGGGAAATTCAGATACGCAGTATTTT.

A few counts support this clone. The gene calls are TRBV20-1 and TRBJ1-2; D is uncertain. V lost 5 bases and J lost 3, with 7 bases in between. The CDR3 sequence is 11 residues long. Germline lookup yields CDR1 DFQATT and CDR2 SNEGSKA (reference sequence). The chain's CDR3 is CSAPLYYGYTF. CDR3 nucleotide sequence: TGCAGTGCTCCTCTATACTATGGCTACACCTTC.

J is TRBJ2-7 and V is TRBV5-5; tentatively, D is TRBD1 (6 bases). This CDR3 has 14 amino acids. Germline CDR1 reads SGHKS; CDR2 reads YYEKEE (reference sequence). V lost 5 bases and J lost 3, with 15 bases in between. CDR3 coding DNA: TGTGCCAGCAGAGTGCCGGGACAAAACTACGAGCAGTACTTC. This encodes CASRVPGQNYEQYF. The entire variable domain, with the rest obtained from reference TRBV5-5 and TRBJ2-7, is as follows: DAGVTQSPTHLIKTRGQQVTLRCSPISGHKSVSWYQQVLGQGPQFIFQYYEKEERGRGNFPDRFSARQFPNYSSELNVNALLLGDSALYLCASRVPGQNYEQYFGPGTRLTVT.

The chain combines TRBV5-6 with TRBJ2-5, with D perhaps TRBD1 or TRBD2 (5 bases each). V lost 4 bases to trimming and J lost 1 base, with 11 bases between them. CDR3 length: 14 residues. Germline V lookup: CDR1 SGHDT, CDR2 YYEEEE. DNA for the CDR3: TGTGCCAGCAGCAATACCGGGACCCAAGAGACCCAGTACTTC. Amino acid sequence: CASSNTGTQETQYF.

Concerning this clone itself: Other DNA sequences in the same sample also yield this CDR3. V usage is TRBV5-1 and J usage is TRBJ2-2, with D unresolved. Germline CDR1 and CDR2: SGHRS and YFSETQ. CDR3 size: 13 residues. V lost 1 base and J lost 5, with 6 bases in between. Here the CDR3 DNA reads TGCGCCAGCAGCTTGACAGCGACCGGGGAGCTGTTTTTT. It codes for CASSLTATGELFF.

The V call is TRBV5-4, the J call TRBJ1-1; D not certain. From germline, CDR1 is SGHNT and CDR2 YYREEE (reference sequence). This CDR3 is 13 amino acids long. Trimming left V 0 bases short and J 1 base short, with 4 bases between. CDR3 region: CASSLVPNTEAFF. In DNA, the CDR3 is TGTGCCAGCAGCTTGGTCCCGAACACTGAAGCTTTCTTT.

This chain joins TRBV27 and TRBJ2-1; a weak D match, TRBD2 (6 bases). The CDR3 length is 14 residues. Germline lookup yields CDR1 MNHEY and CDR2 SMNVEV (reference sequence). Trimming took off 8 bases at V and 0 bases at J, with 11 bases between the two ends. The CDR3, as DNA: TGTGCCAGCGCGTTCGGGGGCTCCTACAATGAGCAGTTCTTC. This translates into CASAFGGSYNEQFF.